The rows below give T cell receptor beta chains drawn from one sample of a study of cytomegalovirus exposure and HLA in healthy donors. Assay: immunoSEQ multiplex PCR; the TCRdb copy retains only in-frame clones and omits some. Among more than 100,000 clones listed, roughly 9.6% were seen once. The sequenced sample was PBMCs. These receptors were obtained from a woman between 40 and 55 years old in good health and CMV-seropositive. The CDR3 runs from the conserved cysteine through the conserved F or W. Each record gives: D gene, clone size, V gene, J gene, CDR3 length, CDR3 DNA, CDR3 protein. The D gene is left open where the match is weak. Not all rows give a size; the values are once, few, many and, for expanded clones, a class.

>.|few|TRBV5-6|TRBJ2-7|14
TGTGCCAGCAGCTTCCGAGGGATATCCTACGAGCAGTACTTC
CASSFRGISYEQYF
>.|few|TRBV21-1|TRBJ2-7|12
TGTGCCAGCTGTGCGGTTTTTCACGAGCAGTACTTC
CASCAVFHEQYF
>.|few|TRBV5-4|TRBJ2-5|13
TGTGCCAGCAGCAGGACAGCAGGGGAGACCCAGTACTTC
CASSRTAGETQYF
>TRBD1|once|TRBV4-1|TRBJ2-2|13
TGCGCCAGCAGCCTACAGGGGGCGGGGGAGCTGTTTTTT
CASSLQGAGELFF
>.|.|TRBV21-1|TRBJ1-6|15
TGTGCCAGCAGCAAAAGCCCTCAGCGAATCTCACCCCTCCACTTT
CASSKSPQRISPLHF
>TRBD2|.|TRBV7-6|TRBJ2-1|18
TGTGCCAGCAGCTTATCTCAAAGAGCGGGGAGCTCCTACAATGAGCAGTTCTTC
CASSLSQRAGSSYNEQFF
>.|few|TRBV4-1|TRBJ1-6|15
TGCGCCAGCAGCCACCCAGGGAGTCGGGGGTCACCCCTCCACTTT
CASSHPGSRGSPLHF
>.|.|TRBV19|TRBJ1-3|16
TGTGCCGTTATGGACAGAGCGACCTTCTCTGGAAACACCATATATTTT
CAVMDRATFSGNTIYF
>.|.|TRBV4-1|TRBJ2-5|13
TGCGCCAGCAGCCAAGAGGAGGAAGAGACCCAGTACTTC
CASSQEEEETQYF
>.|few|TRBV7-9|TRBJ2-5|14
TGTGCCAGCAGCTCGACAGTGCCTATTAAGACCCAGTACTTC
CASSSTVPIKTQYF
>TRBD2|.|TRBV7-3|TRBJ2-5|15
TGTGCCAGCAGCTTACTAGCGGGGGGTCGGGAGACCCAGTACTTC
CASSLLAGGRETQYF
>.|few|TRBV7-2|TRBJ2-1|16
TGTGCCAGCAGCTTAGACAGGGTGAGCTCCTACAATGAGCAGTTCTTC
CASSLDRVSSYNEQFF
>.|.|TRBV19|TRBJ1-5|19
TGTGCCAGTAGTATAGCCTCCGGCAGGGAAGAGTTTAGCAATCAGCCCCAGCATTTT
CASSIASGREEFSNQPQHF
>TRBD2|.|TRBV18|TRBJ2-3|16
TGTGCCAGCTCGCCCATAGCCGGGGGGGCGATAGATACGCAGTATTTT
CASSPIAGGAIDTQYF
>.|few|TRBV2|TRBJ1-2|13
TGTGCCAGCAGTGCCAGGGAGGAGTATGGCTACACCTTC
CASSAREEYGYTF
>.|.|TRBV5-1|TRBJ2-3|13
TGCGCCAGCATGCGGGATAGCACAGATACGCAGTATTTT
CASMRDSTDTQYF
>.|few|TRBV29-1|TRBJ2-6|16
TGCAGCGTTGAAGATCCAACGGGATCTGGGGCCAACGTCCTGACTTTC
CSVEDPTGSGANVLTF
>.|few|TRBV19|TRBJ2-3|14
TGTGCCAGTACGCGAACCTCTAGCACAGATACGCAGTATTTT
CASTRTSSTDTQYF
>.|.|TRBV29-1|TRBJ2-5|12
TGCAGCGTGGAGGGGGCGCGGGAGACCCAGTACTTC
CSVEGARETQYF
>TRBD2|.|TRBV5-4|TRBJ2-7|18
TGTGCCAGCAGCTTGCAAAGCGGGGGGACTTCTCTCTCCTACGAGCAGTACTTC
CASSLQSGGTSLSYEQYF
>TRBD1|.|TRBV5-1|TRBJ1-1|15
TGCGCCAGCAGTCGATCAGACAGGGGGGGGGATGAAGCTTTCTTT
CASSRSDRGGDEAFF
>TRBD2|.|TRBV19|TRBJ2-3|15
TGTGCCAGTAGTATATCGGGGGGGGCGGCAGATACGCAGTATTTT
CASSISGGAADTQYF
>.|few|TRBV15|TRBJ2-1|15
TGTGCCACCAGGGGGTGGGGCCCAAATTCCGATGAGCAGTTCTTC
CATRGWGPNSDEQFF
>.|few|TRBV6-5|TRBJ1-1|15
TGTGCCAGCAGCCCGGGACATCCCATGAACACTGAAGCTTTCTTT
CASSPGHPMNTEAFF
>.|.|TRBV7-2|TRBJ2-7|14
TGTGCCAGCAGCTTCCTAGGGGATACCTACGAGCAGTACTTC
CASSFLGDTYEQYF
>TRBD1|.|TRBV10-2|TRBJ1-1|12
TGCGCCAGCAGTGCAGACAGGGATTCAGCTTTCTTT
CASSADRDSAFF
>.|few|TRBV29-1|TRBJ2-7|13
TGCAGCGCTTGGCTTCCCGATACCTACGAGCAGTACTTC
CSAWLPDTYEQYF
>.|.|TRBV18|TRBJ2-7|12
TGTGCCAGCTCACCAGAGAACTACGAGCAGTACTTC
CASSPENYEQYF
>TRBD1|.|TRBV29-1|TRBJ2-2|14
TGCAGCGTGAGGACAGGGGGAAACACCGGGGAGCTGTTTTTT
CSVRTGGNTGELFF
>TRBD1|.|TRBV13|TRBJ1-1|19
TGTGCCAGCAGCTTAAAATCTCTCGTCTCGACAGGGGGTAGCACTGAAGCTTTCTTT
CASSLKSLVSTGGSTEAFF
>.|few|TRBV18|TRBJ1-4|14
TGTGCCAGCACCCCGGACATTAAACTGACAAAACTGTTTTTT
CASTPDIKLTKLFF
>TRBD1|.|TRBV10-3|TRBJ2-2|15
TGTGCCACCGCCCCGGGACAGGGTTTTACCGGGGAGCTGTTTTTT
CATAPGQGFTGELFF
>.|.|TRBV7-8|TRBJ1-4|16
TGTGCCAGCAGCTTACAACCGGGAAAGGGTAAAGAAAAACTGTTTTTT
CASSLQPGKGKEKLFF
>TRBD2|.|TRBV4-3|TRBJ2-3|17
TGCGCCAGCAGCCAAGATCGGGCGGGGGGCCCCACAGATACGCAGTATTTT
CASSQDRAGGPTDTQYF
>TRBD2|.|TRBV5-4|TRBJ2-5|17
TGTGCCAGCAGCTCTCGGACTAGCGGGACCATAGGGGGGACCCAGTACTTC
CASSSRTSGTIGGTQYF
>TRBD1|.|TRBV7-6|TRBJ1-1|14
TGTGCCAGCAGCCTAGGACAGGCGAACACTGAAGCTTTCTTT
CASSLGQANTEAFF
>.|few|TRBV5-1|TRBJ2-7|14
TGCGCCAGCAGCTTGACAGAGAGCTCCTACGAGCAGTACTTC
CASSLTESSYEQYF
>TRBD2|few|TRBV7-9|TRBJ2-3|15
TGTGCCAGCAGCGGGCGGACTAGCGACACAGATACGCAGTATTTT
CASSGRTSDTDTQYF
>.|few|TRBV19|TRBJ1-5|20
TGTGCCAGTAGTATATTGGTTTGGGGCAGGGGACCTAGGGGCAATCAGCCCCAGCATTTT
CASSILVWGRGPRGNQPQHF
>.|.|TRBV19|TRBJ2-1|16
TGTGCCAGTAGTCCGATGACAGGGACTCGTTACAATGAGCAGTTCTTC
CASSPMTGTRYNEQFF
>.|few|TRBV9|TRBJ2-7|14
TGTGCCAGCAGCGTAGGGCGGGGAAACTACGAGCAGTACTTC
CASSVGRGNYEQYF
>TRBD1|.|TRBV2|TRBJ1-1|15
TGTGCCAGCAGCGTGGAGGGCCAGGGGGCTGCTGAAGCTTTCTTT
CASSVEGQGAAEAFF
>.|few|TRBV5-1|TRBJ2-7|13
TGCGCCAGCAGCAGAGATACAGGGTTGGGGCAGTACTTC
CASSRDTGLGQYF
>.|few|TRBV6-1|TRBJ2-7|14
TGTGCCAGCACTTTCGTGGCAGGGTTCAACGAGCAGTACTTC
CASTFVAGFNEQYF
>.|few|TRBV19|TRBJ1-5|16
TGTGCCAGTAGTTCGACCCAGGTTTCGGGCAATCAGCCCCAGCATTTT
CASSSTQVSGNQPQHF
>.|few|TRBV4-2|TRBJ1-1|14
TGTGCCAGCAGCCAAGATCGGGGGGACACTGAAGCTTTCTTT
CASSQDRGDTEAFF
>.|.|TRBV2|TRBJ1-1|11
TGTGCCAGCAGTGAAGCGGACAAGCCCAATTTT
CASSEADKPNF
>.|few|TRBV28|TRBJ1-2|12
TGTGCCAGCAGTTTGGGGGGCTATGGCTACACCTTC
CASSLGGYGYTF
>.|few|TRBV25-1|TRBJ1-1|15
TGTGCCAGCAGTCCACCTCGGGGGATGAACACTGAAGCTTTCTTT
CASSPPRGMNTEAFF
>.|.|TRBV11-3|TRBJ1-1|14
TGTGCCAGCAGCTTTACAGGGTCTAACACTGAAGCTTTCTTT
CASSFTGSNTEAFF
>TRBD2|.|TRBV6-1|TRBJ2-7|15
TGTGCCAGCAGTGACGTTGCGGGGGTCTCCTACGAGCAGTACTTC
CASSDVAGVSYEQYF
>.|few|TRBV5-1|TRBJ2-5|14
TGCGCCAGCAGCTTAACAGGGCAGCAAGAGACCCAGTACTTC
CASSLTGQQETQYF
>.|few|TRBV7-8|TRBJ1-5|15
TGTGCCAGCAGCTCCGGTAGGGGAAACGATCAGCCCCAGCATTTT
CASSSGRGNDQPQHF
>.|few|TRBV2|TRBJ1-2|11
TGTGCCAGCAGTGAATACTTTGGCTACACCTTC
CASSEYFGYTF
>TRBD1|few|TRBV2|TRBJ1-2|16
TGTGCCAGCAGTTTGACAGGGGGCCAAGCTAACTATGGCTACACCTTC
CASSLTGGQANYGYTF